This TCR beta chain originates from a study of blood T cell repertoires in COVID-19. The overall study: The United States, Italy and Spain supplied acute and convalescent COVID-19 samples.

Per the study methods: Reference gene primer amplification in the assay estimated nucleated cell counts. Here immunoSEQ multiplex PCR was the method, and the copy in TCRdb shows in-frame clones only, minus some. That table furnishes V, J and clone size, whereas the DNA furnished D and trimming. Of 150,000 or so clones detected, roughly 89% appear once; the ten largest clones hold more than 1.5%. The germline V gene encodes CDR1 SQVTM and CDR2 ANQGSEA. The CDR3 consists of 14 residues. V trimming: 4 bases; J trimming: 5 bases; junction bases outside the gene matches: 8. The source material was peripheral blood. This TCR came from a woman aged 50 to 65 with acute or convalescent COVID-19. The chain uses TRBV29-1 and TRBJ1-3; 7 nucleotides agree with TRBD1. CDR3 nucleotide sequence: TGCAGCGTTGTTCTGACAGGGACCCGAAACACCATATATTTT. As protein: CSVVLTGTRNTIYF.